The rows below give T cell receptor beta chains drawn from one sample of a study of cytomegalovirus exposure and HLA in healthy donors. Clones were read by immunoSEQ multiplex PCR, and TCRdb kept only the in-frame ones, dropping some. This table holds tens of thousands of clones, roughly 80% found once. The specimen sequenced was PBMCs. Receptors originate from a woman aged 25 to 39 in good health and CMV-seronegative. The CDR3 runs from the conserved cysteine through the conserved F or W. Each record gives: J gene, D gene, V gene, clone size, CDR3 DNA, CDR3 protein. A D gene is named only where the DNA matches it firmly. Only part of the rows carry a size: once, few, many, or a class if the clone is expanded.

TRBJ2-2 NA TRBV4-3 NA TGCGCCAGCAGCCAAGCGTCCGTGAACACCGGGGAGCTGTTTTTT CASSQASVNTGELFF
TRBJ2-3 TRBD2 TRBV27 NA TGTGCCAGCAGTTTATCGGAGCCTAGCGGGGGGGCCGATACGCAGTATTTT CASSLSEPSGGADTQYF
TRBJ1-2 TRBD1 TRBV5-4 NA TGTGCCAGCAGCCCTCCGGGACAGGGTTTATTATATGGCTACACCTTC CASSPPGQGLLYGYTF
TRBJ2-5 NA TRBV21-1 NA TGTGCCAGCAGCAAATTGCGACTAGCGTGGGTGGAGACCCAGTACTTC CASSKLRLAWVETQYF
TRBJ1-2 NA TRBV2 few TGTGCCAGCAGTGAAGCCGTAAATAACTATGGCTACACCTTC CASSEAVNNYGYTF
TRBJ1-1 TRBD1 TRBV4-1 NA TGCGCCAGCAGCCAAGCACAGGGGGAAGGCACTGAAGCTTTCTTT CASSQAQGEGTEAFF
TRBJ1-2 NA TRBV28 NA TGTGCCAGCAGCATCCTTTCCGGGGGAGGGTCTGGCTACACCTTC CASSILSGGGSGYTF
TRBJ1-5 NA TRBV6-5 NA TGTGCCAGCAGTCCCAGGGGTAGCAATCAGCCCCAGCATTTT CASSPRGSNQPQHF
TRBJ1-2 TRBD1 TRBV19 NA TGTGCCAGTAGTATCGGACAGGGTCTTAACTATGGCTACACCTTC CASSIGQGLNYGYTF
TRBJ2-3 TRBD2 TRBV30 once TGTGCCTGGGAGCGGGGCTACACAGATACGCAGTATTTT CAWERGYTDTQYF
TRBJ1-3 TRBD1 TRBV6-6 NA TGTGCCAGCATCATGGACAGGGGAACTGGAAACACCATATATTTT CASIMDRGTGNTIYF
TRBJ1-5 TRBD1 TRBV11-3 NA TGTGCCAGCAGCCGGGACAGATTGCAGCCCCAGCATTTT CASSRDRLQPQHF
TRBJ2-5 NA TRBV29-1 once TGCAGCGCTGGGGGCCAAGACCAAGAGACCCAGTACTTC CSAGGQDQETQYF
TRBJ2-1 TRBD1 TRBV27 few TGTGCCAGCACCCATCTTAGGACAGGCAGTGGTGAGCAGTTCTTC CASTHLRTGSGEQFF
TRBJ1-6 NA TRBV4-3 NA TGCGCCAGCAGCACTAGGGACACATCATCACCCCTCCACTTT CASSTRDTSSPLHF
TRBJ1-1 TRBD1 TRBV27 NA TGTGCCAGCAGTCTTTCCGGGACAGGGAATCGAGCTTTCTTT CASSLSGTGNRAFF
TRBJ1-5 NA TRBV6-6 NA TGTGCCAGCACCCAGGGAAATCAGCCCCAGCATTTT CASTQGNQPQHF
TRBJ1-6 NA TRBV11-3 NA TGTGCCAGCAGCTCAATTAATTCACCCCTCCACTTT CASSSINSPLHF
TRBJ2-7 NA TRBV27 NA TGTGCCAGCAGTTTTCGGTCGGGCTCCTACGAGCAGTACTTC CASSFRSGSYEQYF
TRBJ1-3 NA TRBV4-3 NA TGCGCCAGCAGCCAAGATTGGGCAGGGGTAGGAAACACCATATATTTT CASSQDWAGVGNTIYF
TRBJ2-3 TRBD2 TRBV6-4 few TGTGCCAGCAGTGACGCTAGCGGGTCCACAGATACGCAGTATTTT CASSDASGSTDTQYF
TRBJ1-5 NA TRBV6-5 once TGTGCCAGCATGGGGACATTAGGACAGCCCCAGCATTTT CASMGTLGQPQHF
TRBJ2-1 NA TRBV5-5 once TGTGCCAGCAGCTTTACCCCAGGGATCGCGGAGCAGTTCTTC CASSFTPGIAEQFF
TRBJ1-5 NA TRBV9 NA TGTGCCAGCAGCGAGGCAGGCATGCTTTGGCCCCAGCATTTT CASSEAGMLWPQHF
TRBJ2-5 TRBD2 TRBV7-2 NA TGTGCCAGCAGCTCTCGGGGAGCGGGGGGTTGGGAGACCCAGTACTTC CASSSRGAGGWETQYF
TRBJ2-7 NA TRBV2 NA TGTGCCAGCAGGACCGGATCAGGGCCATGGACCTACGAGCAGTACTTC CASRTGSGPWTYEQYF
TRBJ2-7 TRBD1 TRBV7-9 NA TGTGCCAGCAGCTCAGACAGGGGGCTCCACGAGCAGTACTTC CASSSDRGLHEQYF
TRBJ2-1 NA TRBV10-2 NA TGCGCCAGCAGTGAACACTACCGAACCTACAATGAGCAGTTCTTC CASSEHYRTYNEQFF
TRBJ1-1 NA TRBV2 once TGTGCCAGCAGTGAAGCGCACCCAGGGCCCAACACTGAAGCTTTCTTT CASSEAHPGPNTEAFF
TRBJ1-2 TRBD1 TRBV6-5 NA TGTGCCAGCAGCCCCACAGGGGAAGACGATGGCTACGCCTTC CASSPTGEDDGYAF
TRBJ2-5 TRBD2 TRBV18 once TGTGCCAGCTCAGCGGGACTAGCGGGGTGGATGGAGACCCAGTACTTC CASSAGLAGWMETQYF
TRBJ1-4 TRBD1 TRBV6-6 once TGTGCCAGCAGTAATCCGAAGGGACAGGATAATGAAAAACTGTTTTTT CASSNPKGQDNEKLFF
TRBJ2-5 TRBD1 TRBV6-5 NA TGTGCCAGCAGTTACGACAGGGTAGAGACCCAGTACTTC CASSYDRVETQYF
TRBJ2-7 TRBD1 TRBV7-9 NA TGTGCCAGCAGCTCCGGGACAGGGAAAAGGGAGCAGTACTTC CASSSGTGKREQYF
TRBJ1-2 TRBD1 TRBV19 NA TGTGCCAGTAGCCAGGGGGCAGGGGGCTACACCTTC CASSQGAGGYTF
TRBJ1-3 NA TRBV7-9 NA TGTGCCAGCAGCTTAGTATACAGGGAGATTGGAAACACCATATATTTT CASSLVYREIGNTIYF
TRBJ2-5 NA TRBV6-1 NA TGTGCCAGCAGTGGGGGAGGTTACGGGGCATTTCCCCAAGAGACCCAGTACTTC CASSGGGYGAFPQETQYF
TRBJ1-4 TRBD1 TRBV30 few TGTGCCTTCGAGACAGGGGGCGGTGAAAAACTGTTTTTT CAFETGGGEKLFF
TRBJ1-4 NA TRBV6-1 NA TGTGCCAGTTCCCGGGGTGAAAAACTGTTTTTT CASSRGEKLFF
TRBJ1-1 TRBD1 TRBV27 NA TGTGCCAGCCGTTTGGGGACAGGGACCTTGAGGACTGAAGCTTTCTTT CASRLGTGTLRTEAFF
TRBJ2-1 TRBD2 TRBV29-1 NA TGCAGCGTTGAAGAATGGGCGGGGGGTCAATCCGTGCAGTTCTTC CSVEEWAGGQSVQFF
TRBJ2-4 NA TRBV27 NA TGTGCCAGCAGTCCCCTGCCGGGAGCCCTAGCCAAAAACATTCAGTACTTC CASSPLPGALAKNIQYF
TRBJ2-5 NA TRBV21-1 NA TGTGCCAGCAGCAAAGGACGAGTATGGGGAGGGGAGACCCAGTACTTC CASSKGRVWGGETQYF
TRBJ2-7 TRBD1 TRBV5-1 NA TGCGCCAGCAGCTTCGGCGGAGGACAGGACTACGAGCAGTACTTC CASSFGGGQDYEQYF
TRBJ1-5 TRBD1 TRBV11-2 once TGTGCCAGCAGCCGTACGACAGGGCCCGATCAGCCCCAGCATTTT CASSRTTGPDQPQHF
TRBJ1-2 TRBD1 TRBV9 NA TGTGCCAGCAGCGTAGGGGACAGCCCGGGCGGGTACTATGGCTACACCTTC CASSVGDSPGGYYGYTF
TRBJ1-2 TRBD1 TRBV2 NA TGTGCCAGCAGGATGGGACAGAACTATGGCTACACCTTC CASRMGQNYGYTF
TRBJ2-7 NA TRBV5-1 NA TGCGCCAGCAGCCCCTTAGGATCAGGGAACGAGCAGTACTTC CASSPLGSGNEQYF
TRBJ1-2 NA TRBV2 NA TGTGCCAGCAGTGAGATCGGGCAGGGTGGTGGCTACACCTTC CASSEIGQGGGYTF
TRBJ1-1 NA TRBV11-2 few TGTGCCAGCAGCTTACGGGGTATGAACACTGAAGCTTTCTTT CASSLRGMNTEAFF
TRBJ1-5 NA TRBV16 NA TGTGCCAGCAGCCAAGGGCCGAATCAGCCCCAGCATTTT CASSQGPNQPQHF
TRBJ1-6 TRBD1 TRBV25-1 NA TGTGCCAGCAGTGACTCACCCTCGACAGGGCGACAGTCACCCCTCCACTTT CASSDSPSTGRQSPLHF
TRBJ1-1 NA TRBV7-9 few TGTGCCACCCGTAGGGGTCTCCTTCGAGACCCAAGGCAGAACACTGAAGCTTTCTTT CATRRGLLRDPRQNTEAFF
TRBJ2-7 TRBD1 TRBV18 once TGTGCCAGCTCACCGCCCCTCCCGGGACAGGGGTCGCGGGAGCAGTACTTC CASSPPLPGQGSREQYF